This T cell receptor (beta chain) came from a study of sequential checkpoint blockade in melanoma. Some clones are missing from TCRdb's copy, which holds only in-frame ones; the method was immunoSEQ multiplex PCR. Altogether roughly 30,000 clones are present, 82% being singletons, with the ten largest covering approximately 18%. This sample's treatment: randomized to nivolumab then ipilimumab (arm A) or the reverse (arm B). Sorted cells were live CD3+CD8+, lacking CD19 and CD56, from PBMCs. The V end lost 3 bases, the J end lost 1 base, and 9 bases lay between the germline ends. This CDR3 spans 14 amino acids. Germline V gene sequence: CDR1 LNHDA, CDR2 SQIVND (reference sequence).

Here the sequenced sample was CD8+ T cells sorted from blood (inferred from file names), taken from a patient given nivolumab and ipilimumab in sequence. The rearrangement links TRBV19 to TRBJ1-1, with D uncertain. This TCR derives from a human donor with melanoma. Here the CDR3 DNA reads TGTGCCAGTAGTATTGGAGGGCCGAACACTGAAGCTTTCTTT. It codes for CASSIGGPNTEAFF.